Presented here are 20 T cell receptor beta chains from one specimen sequenced in a study of identical twins. TCRdb re-called the 5' RACE reads with MiXCR, one entry per CDR3 protein. Of hundreds of thousands of distinct CDR3 sequences in the sample, 15% to 20% are singletons; the top ten hold 10% to 15%. These data were also filed under a second study, of T cells expressing NK-cell markers.

What was sequenced was PBMCs. These receptors were taken from a woman in her late teens or twenties in good health.

The rearrangement links TRBV12-5 to TRBJ1-1; D unresolved. Germline V gene sequence: CDR1 LGHNT, CDR2 FRNRAP. There are 14 residues in the CDR3. V was shortened by 3 bases and J by 0 bases, with 8 bases between the two germline ends. The CDR3: CASGLDGMNTEAFF. The DNA for the CDR3 is TGTGCTAGTGGTTTAGACGGTATGAACACTGAAGCTTTCTTT.

This chain joins TRBV12-3 or TRBV12-4 and TRBJ2-7, with D possibly matching TRBD1 (5 bases). The V gene lost 4 bases and the J gene lost 2 bases, with 18 bases spanning the gap. CDR3 length: 16 residues. The CDR3 spells CASSSGSGHPPYEQYF. CDR3 nucleotide sequence: TGTGCCAGCAGTTCCGGTTCTGGACACCCTCCCTACGAGCAGTACTTC.

This rearrangement joins TRBV6-1 to TRBJ1-2; D is ambiguous. Deletions cut 9 bases from V and 4 bases from J, with 30 bases between. CDR3 length equals 18 residues. Germline values: CDR1 MNHNS, CDR2 SASEGT. DNA for the CDR3: TGTGCCAGTCCTAGCGAGGCCCCCTATTTTTACGCCTCCTATGGCTACACCTTC. It codes for CASPSEAPYFYASYGYTF.

CDR3 DNA: TGTGCCAGCAGTTTACGGCTCCGGACTTCTCCCCAGCATTTT. Translated: CASSLRLRTSPQHF. This chain uses TRBV12-3 or TRBV12-4 with TRBJ1-5; D unclear. The length of the CDR3 is 14 residues. V was pared by 2 bases and J by 10 bases, with 15 bases between.

The chain has TRBV27 and TRBJ2-7; 7 nucleotides align to TRBD1. Germline V CDR1 and CDR2: MNHEY, SMNVEV (reference sequence). With 6 bases clipped from V and 5 bases from J, the junction kept 7 bases outside the gene matches. This CDR3 contains 13 residues. This CDR3 is CASRTGLSNEQYF. The DNA of the CDR3 is TGTGCCAGCAGGACAGGGCTGTCCAACGAGCAGTACTTC.

The chain carries TRBV6-4 and TRBJ2-3; D gene unclear. The CDR3 contains 15 residues. Germline V gives CDR1 MRHNA, CDR2 SNTAGT. The V end lost 0 bases, the J end lost 3 bases, and 10 bases lay between the germline ends. The CDR3 here is CASSDSLARTDTQYF. The DNA of the CDR3 is TGTGCCAGCAGTGACTCTTTGGCGAGGACAGATACGCAGTATTTT.

The chain links TRBV11-1 to TRBJ2-3, with 7 bases aligning to TRBD2. J lost 5 bases, V lost 5 bases, and 10 bases had no gene match. Germline assignment: CDR1 SGHAT and CDR2 FQDESV (reference sequence). This CDR3 region has 15 residues. This chain's CDR3 is CASSQLRGRVDTQYF. DNA of the CDR3: TGTGCCAGCAGCCAACTACGGGGGAGGGTAGATACGCAGTATTTT.

J is TRBJ2-3 and V is TRBV20-1; no clear D. The CDR3 runs to 15 residues. With 2 bases removed from V and 0 bases from J, the gap between germline ends came to 12 bases. The germline V gene has CDR1 DFQATT and CDR2 SNEGSKA (reference sequence). The CDR3, as DNA: TGCAGTGCTAGAACCCGATCGGCTAGCACAGATACGCAGTATTTT. Translating gives CSARTRSASTDTQYF.

This clonotype appeared many times. Compared with germline, one end of the junction differs, possibly owing to a read error. In nucleotides, the CDR3 is TGTGCTAGCAGCTTGGCTGTCACAGATACGCAGTATTTT. Protein: CASSLAVTDTQYF. V usage is TRBV7-7 and J usage is TRBJ2-3; D unclear. The CDR3 sequence is 13 residues long. Germline CDR1 SSHAT, CDR2 FNYEAQ (reference sequence).

The table lists this clonotype with a few counts. V gene TRBV12-3 or TRBV12-4 combines with J gene TRBJ1-1; D is possibly TRBD1 (6 bases). The CDR3 length is 11 residues. The V gene lost 3 bases and the J gene lost 12 bases, with 11 bases spanning the gap. In DNA, the CDR3 is TGTGCCAGCAGTTTCGCGGACAGTACTTTCTTT. Its translation is CASSFADSTFF.

This clonotype was seen a few times. The rearrangement joins TRBV12-3 or TRBV12-4 to TRBJ2-7, with D hard to call. V was cut by 2 bases and J by 3 bases, with 8 bases left in between. The CDR3 length is 13 residues. The CDR3 sequence is CASSLNQDYEQYF. Written as DNA, the CDR3 is TGTGCCAGCAGTTTAAATCAGGACTACGAGCAGTACTTC.

This chain uses TRBV11-3 with TRBJ2-1; weak D call: TRBD2 (5 bases). The CDR3 is 13 residues long. Trimming removed 6 bases from V and 6 bases from J, with 12 bases in between. CDR1 SGHNT and CDR2 YENEEA come from the germline V gene. CDR3 DNA: TGTGCCAGCAGTAGGGCCGAGGGCAATGAGCAGTTCTTC. Translated, it gives CASSRAEGNEQFF.

V is TRBV12-3 or TRBV12-4 and J is TRBJ2-1; 12 bases agree with TRBD2. The CDR3 is made up of 16 amino acids. Germline trimming cut 8 bases from V and 9 bases from J; bases unmatched to any gene: 14. The CDR3 DNA reads TGTGCCAGCTCCTTCTACCCTAGCGGGGGGGCCGGTGAGCAGTTCTTC. Translation: CASSFYPSGGAGEQFF.

V gene TRBV27 combines with J gene TRBJ1-1; tentative D call: TRBD1 (5 bases). The CDR3 contains 12 residues. Germline V gene data show CDR1 as MNHEY and CDR2 as SMNVEV (reference sequence). V dropped 4 bases and J dropped 7 bases, with 10 bases sitting between them. The CDR3 DNA follows: TGTGCCAGCAGTTCAGGGAATAATGAAGCTTTCTTT. The encoded protein is CASSSGNNEAFF.

This rearrangement joins TRBV6-6 to TRBJ2-7; TRBD2 matches at 8 bases. The length of the CDR3 is 13 residues. J lost 7 bases, V lost 10 bases, and 12 bases had no gene match. Germline V CDR1 and CDR2: MNHNY, SVGAGI (reference sequence). The CDR3 DNA sequence: TGTGCCACCGGGGGGGGCTTTTCGGGAGAGCAGTACTTC. Translated: CATGGGFSGEQYF.

For this clonotype: One end of the junction is discordant with germline, which a read error may explain. The chain links TRBV7-9 to TRBJ1-4, with D perhaps matching TRBD1 (6 bases). The V gene's germline CDR1 is SEHNR and CDR2 FQNEAQ (reference sequence). The CDR3 contains 13 residues. This CDR3 is CASRQGANEKLLF. The CDR3 DNA sequence: TGTGCCAGCAGACAGGGAGCTAATGAAAAACTGCTTTTT.

The chain carries TRBV7-9 and TRBJ2-1; D not resolved. Trimming removed 3 bases from V and 5 bases from J, with 8 bases in between. Germline values: CDR1 SEHNR, CDR2 FQNEAQ (reference sequence). This CDR3 is 13 amino acids long. Written as DNA, the CDR3 is TGTGCCAGCAGCTTCACGGACGACAATGAGCAGTTCTTC. It encodes CASSFTDDNEQFF.

This clonotype occurred a few times. The genes are TRBV7-2 and TRBJ2-7; weak D call: TRBD2 (6 bases). The CDR3 is 16 residues long. Trimming stripped 1 base from V and 1 base from J, with 14 bases between. Germline CDR1 SGHTA, CDR2 FQGNSA. As DNA, the CDR3 is TGTGCCAGCAGCTTAGGAATGACCGCGGGATCCTACGAGCAGTACTTC. Protein: CASSLGMTAGSYEQYF.

In this sample, this clonotype turned up many times. The chain has TRBV12-3 or TRBV12-4 and TRBJ2-3, with D maybe TRBD2 (7 bases). CDR3 length: 14 amino acids. The V end was cut by 1 base, the J end by 4 bases, with 9 bases between. The CDR3 here is CASSLGGGADTQYF. In nucleotides, the CDR3 is TGTGCCAGCAGTTTAGGAGGGGGGGCAGATACGCAGTATTTT.

Of note for this clonotype: A read error may produce the germline difference seen at one junction end. This chain uses TRBV20-1 with TRBJ1-2, with a possible D match to TRBD1 (5 bases). This CDR3 spans 11 amino acids. Germline V gives CDR1 DFQATT, CDR2 SNEGSKA (reference sequence). CDR3 sequence: CSALSGARPLF. CDR3 nucleotide sequence: TGCAGTGCCTTAAGCGGGGCTAGGCCCCTCTTC.